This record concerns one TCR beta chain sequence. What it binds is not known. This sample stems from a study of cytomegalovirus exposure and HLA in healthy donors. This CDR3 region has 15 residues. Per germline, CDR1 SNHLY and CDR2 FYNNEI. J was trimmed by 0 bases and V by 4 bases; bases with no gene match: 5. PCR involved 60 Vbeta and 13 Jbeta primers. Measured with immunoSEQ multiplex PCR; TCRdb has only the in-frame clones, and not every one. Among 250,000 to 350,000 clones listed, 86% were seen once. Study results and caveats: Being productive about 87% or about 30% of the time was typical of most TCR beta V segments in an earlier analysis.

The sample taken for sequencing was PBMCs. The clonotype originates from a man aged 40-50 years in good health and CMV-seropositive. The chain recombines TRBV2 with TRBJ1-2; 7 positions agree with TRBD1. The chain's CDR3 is CASSVSGQTNYGYTF. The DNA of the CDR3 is TGTGCCAGCAGTGTATCGGGACAGACTAACTATGGCTACACCTTC.